The rows below give T cell receptor beta chains drawn from one sample of a study of blood T cell repertoires in COVID-19. Sequencing was performed with immunoSEQ multiplex PCR; in TCRdb, only in-frame clones are kept and a portion is missing. The repertoire has tens of thousands of clones, about 86% of them found once; the top ten carry 2.5% to 3%. Sequencing used peripheral blood. The receptors come from a woman of 80 years or more with acute or convalescent COVID-19. The CDR3 runs from the conserved cysteine through the conserved F or W. Fields, in order: CDR3 protein, CDR3 DNA, J gene, clone size, V gene, D gene. A D gene is named only where the DNA matches it firmly. Size is stated for part of the rows, as once, few or many counts, or as a class when the clone is expanded.

CDR3aa: CASSYSYMDQPQHF; CDR3nt: TGTGCCAGCAGTTACTCTTACATGGATCAGCCCCAGCATTTT; j_gene: TRBJ1-5; abundance: .; v_gene: TRBV6-2/TRBV6-3; d_gene: .
CDR3aa: CASSRGTGGSQPQHF; CDR3nt: TGTGCCAGCAGCCGGGGGACAGGGGGCAGTCAGCCCCAGCATTTT; j_gene: TRBJ1-5; abundance: .; v_gene: TRBV27; d_gene: TRBD1
CDR3aa: CASSKVVATNTGELFF; CDR3nt: TGTGCCAGCAGCAAAGTGGTTGCGACGAACACCGGGGAGCTGTTTTTT; j_gene: TRBJ2-2; abundance: .; v_gene: TRBV21-1; d_gene: .
CDR3aa: CATSIQGVNSNQPQHF; CDR3nt: TGTGCCACCAGCATTCAAGGAGTAAATAGCAATCAGCCCCAGCATTTT; j_gene: TRBJ1-5; abundance: .; v_gene: TRBV15; d_gene: .
CDR3aa: CASSGQGINEKLFF; CDR3nt: TGTGCCAGCAGCGGACAGGGAATTAATGAAAAACTGTTTTTT; j_gene: TRBJ1-4; abundance: .; v_gene: TRBV7-8; d_gene: TRBD1
CDR3aa: CASSLVGRNGYTF; CDR3nt: TGTGCCAGCAGCTTGGTAGGCAGGAACGGCTACACCTTC; j_gene: TRBJ1-2; abundance: many; v_gene: TRBV5-4; d_gene: .
CDR3aa: CASSLRGATYEAFF; CDR3nt: TGTGCCAGCAGCTTGCGTGGGGCGACGTACGAAGCTTTCTTT; j_gene: TRBJ1-1; abundance: .; v_gene: TRBV7-9; d_gene: .
CDR3aa: CASSETDDYEQYF; CDR3nt: TGTGCCAGCAGTGAGACAGATGACTACGAGCAGTACTTC; j_gene: TRBJ2-7; abundance: .; v_gene: TRBV6-1; d_gene: .
CDR3aa: CASSSDTGSGNTIYF; CDR3nt: TGTGCCAGCAGTAGCGATACAGGTTCTGGAAACACCATATATTTT; j_gene: TRBJ1-3; abundance: .; v_gene: TRBV6-5; d_gene: .
CDR3aa: CASSPSRDRALLGRGYTF; CDR3nt: TGTGCCAGCAGTCCAAGCCGGGACAGGGCTTTACTGGGACGGGGCTACACCTTC; j_gene: TRBJ1-2; abundance: .; v_gene: TRBV6-6; d_gene: TRBD1
CDR3aa: CASSLKWETGGSYGYTF; CDR3nt: TGCGCCAGCAGCTTGAAGTGGGAAACAGGGGGTTCCTATGGCTACACCTTC; j_gene: TRBJ1-2; abundance: .; v_gene: TRBV5-1; d_gene: TRBD1
CDR3aa: CATSRDGADQETQYF; CDR3nt: TGTGCCACCAGCAGAGATGGGGCAGACCAAGAGACCCAGTACTTC; j_gene: TRBJ2-5; abundance: .; v_gene: TRBV15; d_gene: .
CDR3aa: CASSPIQETQYF; CDR3nt: TGTGCCAGCAGCCCCATCCAAGAGACCCAGTACTTC; j_gene: TRBJ2-5; abundance: .; v_gene: TRBV7-2; d_gene: .
CDR3aa: CASSVVPTNSALHF; CDR3nt: TGTGCCAGCAGCGTAGTCCCGACTAATTCAGCCCTCCACTTT; j_gene: TRBJ1-6; abundance: once; v_gene: TRBV9; d_gene: .
CDR3aa: CASSTGRGTEAFF; CDR3nt: TGCGCCAGCAGTACAGGGAGAGGCACTGAAGCTTTCTTT; j_gene: TRBJ1-1; abundance: few; v_gene: TRBV10-2; d_gene: .
CDR3aa: CASSGWGDGANYGYTF; CDR3nt: TGTGCCAGCAGTGGGTGGGGGGACGGAGCTAACTATGGCTACACCTTC; j_gene: TRBJ1-2; abundance: .; v_gene: TRBV9; d_gene: .
CDR3aa: CASSQDFETEAFF; CDR3nt: TGTGCCAGCAGCCAAGATTTCGAGACTGAAGCTTTCTTT; j_gene: TRBJ1-1; abundance: once; v_gene: TRBV14; d_gene: .
CDR3aa: CASSQGTRGGEKLFF; CDR3nt: TGTGCCAGCAGCCAAGGGACACGCGGAGGGGAAAAACTGTTTTTT; j_gene: TRBJ1-4; abundance: .; v_gene: TRBV3-1/TRBV3-2; d_gene: .
CDR3aa: CASSPSQGGYTF; CDR3nt: TGTGCCAGCAGCCCCAGCCAGGGAGGCTACACCTTC; j_gene: TRBJ1-2; abundance: .; v_gene: TRBV7-3; d_gene: .
CDR3aa: CASGDRGPYEQYF; CDR3nt: TGTGCCAGCGGGGACAGGGGCCCCTACGAGCAGTACTTC; j_gene: TRBJ2-7; abundance: once; v_gene: TRBV27; d_gene: TRBD1
CDR3aa: CAWSPGQKMNTEAFF; CDR3nt: TGTGCCTGGAGTCCGGGACAGAAAATGAACACTGAAGCTTTCTTT; j_gene: TRBJ1-1; abundance: once; v_gene: TRBV30; d_gene: TRBD1
CDR3aa: CASRPNRGGNGYTF; CDR3nt: TGTGCCAGCAGGCCAAACAGGGGTGGGAATGGCTACACCTTC; j_gene: TRBJ1-2; abundance: .; v_gene: TRBV7-2; d_gene: TRBD1
CDR3aa: CASSPREGGQPQHF; CDR3nt: TGTGCCAGTAGTCCCCGGGAGGGGGGTCAGCCCCAGCATTTT; j_gene: TRBJ1-5; abundance: .; v_gene: TRBV19; d_gene: .
CDR3aa: CAWSNRHFSLHF; CDR3nt: TGTGCCTGGAGTAACAGACATTTTTCCCTCCACTTT; j_gene: TRBJ1-6; abundance: .; v_gene: TRBV30; d_gene: .
CDR3aa: CASKPVWDRGRGNQPQHF; CDR3nt: TGTGCCAGTAAACCGGTGTGGGACAGGGGGCGAGGCAATCAGCCCCAGCATTTT; j_gene: TRBJ1-5; abundance: once; v_gene: TRBV19; d_gene: TRBD1
CDR3aa: CATTGVGTEAFF; CDR3nt: TGTGCCACCACAGGGGTCGGCACTGAAGCTTTCTTT; j_gene: TRBJ1-1; abundance: once; v_gene: TRBV6-5; d_gene: TRBD1
CDR3aa: CASSLVGDYNYEQYF; CDR3nt: TGTGCCAGCAGCTTAGTAGGGGACTACAACTACGAGCAGTACTTC; j_gene: TRBJ2-7; abundance: .; v_gene: TRBV7-9; d_gene: TRBD2
CDR3aa: CASRGMGQGDTF; CDR3nt: TGTGCCAGCAGGGGTATGGGCCAAGGGGACACCTTC; j_gene: TRBJ1-2; abundance: once; v_gene: TRBV6-5; d_gene: .
CDR3aa: CASSYDRNQAFF; CDR3nt: TGTGCCAGCAGTTACGACAGGAACCAAGCTTTCTTT; j_gene: TRBJ1-1; abundance: once; v_gene: TRBV6-5; d_gene: .
CDR3aa: CASSAQGGTGELFF; CDR3nt: TGCGCCAGCAGTGCCCAGGGCGGCACCGGGGAGCTGTTTTTT; j_gene: TRBJ2-2; abundance: .; v_gene: TRBV10-1; d_gene: .
CDR3aa: CASSPTREAGNTIYF; CDR3nt: TGTGCCAGCTCACCAACGAGGGAAGCTGGAAACACCATATATTTT; j_gene: TRBJ1-3; abundance: .; v_gene: TRBV18; d_gene: .
CDR3aa: CAADQGFYGYTF; CDR3nt: TGTGCCGCGGACCAGGGGTTCTATGGCTACACCTTC; j_gene: TRBJ1-2; abundance: .; v_gene: TRBV6-6; d_gene: .
CDR3aa: CASSQAPAVTLRNTEAFF; CDR3nt: TGCGCCAGCAGCCAAGCTCCCGCGGTAACCTTACGGAACACTGAAGCTTTCTTT; j_gene: TRBJ1-1; abundance: .; v_gene: TRBV4-1; d_gene: .
CDR3aa: CASSQGYRGETQYF; CDR3nt: TGTGCCAGCAGCCAAGGATATAGAGGGGAGACCCAGTACTTC; j_gene: TRBJ2-5; abundance: once; v_gene: TRBV3-1/TRBV3-2; d_gene: .
CDR3aa: CASRPIDRGDEQYF; CDR3nt: TGCGCCAGCAGACCTATTGATAGGGGTGACGAGCAGTACTTC; j_gene: TRBJ2-7; abundance: .; v_gene: TRBV5-1; d_gene: .
CDR3aa: CASSEKISRVSGNTIYF; CDR3nt: TGTGCCAGCAGTGAAAAGATTTCCAGGGTCTCTGGAAACACCATATATTTT; j_gene: TRBJ1-3; abundance: .; v_gene: TRBV6-1; d_gene: .
CDR3aa: CASSHPGLHSGTDTQYF; CDR3nt: TGTGCCAGCAGCCACCCGGGACTACATAGTGGCACAGATACGCAGTATTTT; j_gene: TRBJ2-3; abundance: .; v_gene: TRBV9; d_gene: TRBD2
CDR3aa: CAWSATTKRDRTNEKLFF; CDR3nt: TGTGCCTGGAGCGCTACGACGAAGAGGGACAGAACTAATGAAAAACTGTTTTTT; j_gene: TRBJ1-4; abundance: .; v_gene: TRBV30; d_gene: TRBD1
CDR3aa: CASSYRRNQETQYF; CDR3nt: TGTGCCAGCAGTTATAGGAGAAATCAAGAGACCCAGTACTTC; j_gene: TRBJ2-5; abundance: .; v_gene: TRBV13; d_gene: .
CDR3aa: CASSPNSGGAREQYF; CDR3nt: TGTGCCAGCAGCCCCAATAGCGGTGGGGCGAGGGAGCAGTACTTC; j_gene: TRBJ2-7; abundance: .; v_gene: TRBV6-5; d_gene: .
CDR3aa: CASSSDRAVQYF; CDR3nt: TGTGCCAGCAGCTCAGACAGGGCTGTGCAGTACTTC; j_gene: TRBJ2-7; abundance: once; v_gene: TRBV11-2; d_gene: TRBD1
CDR3aa: CASSRPGTSGGPTGELFF; CDR3nt: TGTGCCAGCAGCCGTCCCGGGACTAGCGGGGGACCCACCGGGGAGCTGTTTTTT; j_gene: TRBJ2-2; abundance: .; v_gene: TRBV5-4; d_gene: TRBD2
CDR3aa: CASSLQQGANSPLHF; CDR3nt: TGTGCCAGCAGCTTACAACAGGGGGCGAATTCACCCCTCCACTTT; j_gene: TRBJ1-6; abundance: .; v_gene: TRBV7-2; d_gene: TRBD1
CDR3aa: CASSRGREAGELFF; CDR3nt: TGTGCTAGCAGCAGGGGTAGAGAGGCCGGGGAGCTGTTTTTT; j_gene: TRBJ2-2; abundance: once; v_gene: TRBV7-7; d_gene: .
CDR3aa: CASSLYGGNTDTQYF; CDR3nt: TGCGCCAGCAGCTTGTACGGGGGGAATACAGATACGCAGTATTTT; j_gene: TRBJ2-3; abundance: .; v_gene: TRBV5-1; d_gene: TRBD2
CDR3aa: CASSKTGGKNTEAFF; CDR3nt: TGTGCCAGTAGTAAGACAGGGGGTAAGAACACTGAAGCTTTCTTT; j_gene: TRBJ1-1; abundance: .; v_gene: TRBV19; d_gene: TRBD1
CDR3aa: CASSLGRGTMNTEAFF; CDR3nt: TGTGCCAGCAGCTTAGGTAGGGGGACCATGAACACTGAAGCTTTCTTT; j_gene: TRBJ1-1; abundance: once; v_gene: TRBV7-8; d_gene: .
CDR3aa: CASSYGRDNQPQHF; CDR3nt: TGTGCCAGCAGTTATGGGAGGGACAATCAGCCCCAGCATTTT; j_gene: TRBJ1-5; abundance: .; v_gene: TRBV6-5; d_gene: .
CDR3aa: CASSLEPTLNEQFF; CDR3nt: TGTGCCAGCAGCTTAGAGCCGACTCTCAATGAGCAGTTCTTC; j_gene: TRBJ2-1; abundance: once; v_gene: TRBV7-2; d_gene: .
CDR3aa: CASSLSGQTGSPLHF; CDR3nt: TGTGCCAGCAGCTTATCGGGACAGACGGGTTCACCCCTCCACTTT; j_gene: TRBJ1-6; abundance: .; v_gene: TRBV5-8; d_gene: TRBD1
CDR3aa: CASSTGGYGYTF; CDR3nt: TGTGCCAGTAGTACAGGGGGCTACGGCTACACCTTC; j_gene: TRBJ1-2; abundance: .; v_gene: TRBV19; d_gene: TRBD1